Here is one T cell receptor beta chain with its context. Its antigen remains unidentified. A second PCR of about 7 to 11 cycles used a sample-barcoded 5' primer and a J-beta primer mix. In TCRdb, the 5' RACE reads were re-called with MiXCR into one record per CDR3 protein. The sample contains 700,000 to 950,000 distinct CDR3 sequences, about 62% of which appear only once. The data stem from a study of blood T cells in healthy people across ages. Study-wide results and limits: When one million T cells were used, diversity estimates were thought to be underestimates.

The V gene lost 6 bases and the J gene lost 1 base, with 17 bases spanning the gap. CDR3 size: 16 residues. This chain links TRBV12-3 or TRBV12-4 with TRBJ2-3; D may correspond to TRBD1 or TRBD2 (5 bases each). The sequenced material came from blood. The TCR comes from a man aged 30-40 years in good health. CDR3 sequence: CASSPLGRRGTDTQYF. The CDR3 DNA follows: TGTGCCAGCAGCCCCCTGGGACGACGAGGCACAGATACGCAGTATTTT.